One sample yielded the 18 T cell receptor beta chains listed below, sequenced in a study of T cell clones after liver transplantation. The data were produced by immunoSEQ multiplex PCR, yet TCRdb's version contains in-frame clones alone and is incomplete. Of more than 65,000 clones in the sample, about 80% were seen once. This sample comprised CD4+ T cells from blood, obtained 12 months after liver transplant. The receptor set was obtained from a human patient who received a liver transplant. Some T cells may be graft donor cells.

The CDR3 sequence is CARDRGRYEQYF. In DNA, the CDR3 is TGTGCCAGGGACAGGGGGCGGTACGAGCAGTACTTC. The chain couples TRBV19 to TRBJ2-7, with 11 bases lining up with TRBD1. Germline CDR1 is LNHDA and CDR2 is SQIVND (reference sequence). CDR3 size: 12 residues. V lost 9 bases to trimming and J lost 4 bases; unmatched junction nucleotides: 2. Complete variable domain (other parts from reference TRBV19 and TRBJ2-7): DGGITQSPKYLFRKEGQNVTLSCEQNLNHDAMYWYRQDPGQGLRLIYYSQIVNDFQKGDIAEGYSVSREKKESFPLTVTSAQKNPTAFYLCARDRGRYEQYFGPGTRLTVT.

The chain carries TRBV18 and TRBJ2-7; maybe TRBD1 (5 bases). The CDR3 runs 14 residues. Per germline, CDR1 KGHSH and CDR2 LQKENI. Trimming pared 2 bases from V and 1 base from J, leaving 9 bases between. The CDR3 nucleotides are TGTGCCAGCTCACCAGAAACAGGATCCTACGAGCAGTACTTC. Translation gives CASSPETGSYEQYF. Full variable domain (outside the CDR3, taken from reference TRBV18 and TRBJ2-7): NAGVMQNPRHLVRRRGQEARLRCSPMKGHSHVYWYRQLPEEGLKFMVYLQKENIIDESGMPKERFSAEFPKEGPSILRIQQVVRGDSAAYFCASSPETGSYEQYFGPGTRLTVT.

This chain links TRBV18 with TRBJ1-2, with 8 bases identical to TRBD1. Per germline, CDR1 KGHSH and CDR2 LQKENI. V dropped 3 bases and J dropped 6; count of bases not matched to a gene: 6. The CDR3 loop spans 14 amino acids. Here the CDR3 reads CASSPLTGGNGYTF. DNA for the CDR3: TGTGCCAGCTCACCCCTTACAGGGGGTAATGGCTACACCTTC.

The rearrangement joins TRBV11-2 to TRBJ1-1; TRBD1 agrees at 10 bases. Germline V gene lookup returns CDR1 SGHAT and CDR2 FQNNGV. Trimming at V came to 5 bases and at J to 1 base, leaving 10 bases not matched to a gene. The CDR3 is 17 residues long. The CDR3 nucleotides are TGTGCCAGCAGCCACCGGACAGGGGGACGGGGGAACACTGAAGCTTTCTTT. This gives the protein CASSHRTGGRGNTEAFF.

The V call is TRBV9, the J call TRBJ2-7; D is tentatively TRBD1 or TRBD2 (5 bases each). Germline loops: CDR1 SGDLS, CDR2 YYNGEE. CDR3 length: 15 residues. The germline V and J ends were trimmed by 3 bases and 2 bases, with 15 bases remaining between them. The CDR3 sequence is CASSATLGPPYEQYF. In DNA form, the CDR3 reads TGTGCCAGCAGCGCGACCTTGGGACCACCCTACGAGCAGTACTTC.

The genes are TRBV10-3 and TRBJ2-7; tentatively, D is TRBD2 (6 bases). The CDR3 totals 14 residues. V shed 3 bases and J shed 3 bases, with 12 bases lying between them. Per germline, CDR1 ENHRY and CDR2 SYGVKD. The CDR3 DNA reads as TGTGCCATCAGTGAAGGAACTAGCATCTACGAGCAGTACTTC. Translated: CAISEGTSIYEQYF.

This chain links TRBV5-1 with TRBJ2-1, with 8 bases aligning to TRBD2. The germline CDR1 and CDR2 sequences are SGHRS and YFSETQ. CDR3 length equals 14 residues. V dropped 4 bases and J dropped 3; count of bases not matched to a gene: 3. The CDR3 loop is CASSLSGIYNEQFF. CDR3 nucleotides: TGCGCCAGCAGCCTTAGCGGGATCTACAATGAGCAGTTCTTC.

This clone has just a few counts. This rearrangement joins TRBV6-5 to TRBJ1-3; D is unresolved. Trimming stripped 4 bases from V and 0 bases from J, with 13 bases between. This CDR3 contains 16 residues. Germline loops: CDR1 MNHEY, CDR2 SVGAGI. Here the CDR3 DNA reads TGTGCCAGCAGTTTCCGGGCCTACCCCTCTGGAAACACCATATATTTT. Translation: CASSFRAYPSGNTIYF.

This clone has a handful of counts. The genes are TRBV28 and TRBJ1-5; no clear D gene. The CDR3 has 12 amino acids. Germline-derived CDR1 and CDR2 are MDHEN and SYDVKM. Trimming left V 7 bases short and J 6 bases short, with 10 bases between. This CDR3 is CASIREGQPQHF. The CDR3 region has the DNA TGTGCCAGCATAAGGGAAGGTCAGCCCCAGCATTTT. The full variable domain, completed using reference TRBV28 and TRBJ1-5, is DVKVTQSSRYLVKRTGEKVFLECVQDMDHENMFWYRQDPGLGLRLIYFSYDVKMKEKGDIPEGYSVSREKKERFSLILESASTNQTSMYLCASIREGQPQHFGDGTRLSIL.

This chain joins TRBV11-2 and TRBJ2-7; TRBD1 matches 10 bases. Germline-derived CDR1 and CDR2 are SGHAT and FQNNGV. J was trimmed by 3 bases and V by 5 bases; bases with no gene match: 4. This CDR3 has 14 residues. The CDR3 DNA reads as TGTGCCAGCAGCACGACAGGGGGCGACTACGAGCAGTACTTC. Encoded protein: CASSTTGGDYEQYF.

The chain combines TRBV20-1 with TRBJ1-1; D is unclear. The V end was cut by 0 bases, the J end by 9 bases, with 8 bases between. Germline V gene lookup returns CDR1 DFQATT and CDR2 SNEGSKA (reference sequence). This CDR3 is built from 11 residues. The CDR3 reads CSARDRLKAFF. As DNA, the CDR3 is TGCAGTGCTAGAGACAGACTCAAAGCTTTCTTT.

CDR3 protein: CASSQYGQETQYF. Here the CDR3 DNA reads TGCGCCAGCAGCCAGTACGGGCAAGAGACCCAGTACTTC. The chain combines TRBV5-1 with TRBJ2-5; no definite D call. Germline V CDR1 and CDR2: SGHRS, YFSETQ. Trimming left V 4 bases short and J 2 bases short, with 9 bases between. The CDR3 is 13 residues long.

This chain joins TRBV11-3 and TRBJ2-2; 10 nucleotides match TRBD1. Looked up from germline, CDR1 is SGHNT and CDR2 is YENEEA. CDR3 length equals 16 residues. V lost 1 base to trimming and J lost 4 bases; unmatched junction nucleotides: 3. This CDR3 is CASSLGDRGSTGELFF. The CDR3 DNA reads TGTGCCAGCAGCTTAGGGGACAGGGGATCCACCGGGGAGCTGTTTTTT.

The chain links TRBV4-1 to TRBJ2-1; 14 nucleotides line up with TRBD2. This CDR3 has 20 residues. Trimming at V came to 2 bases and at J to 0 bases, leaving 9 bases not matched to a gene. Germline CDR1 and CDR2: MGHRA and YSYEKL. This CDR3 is CASSQPRRTSGGSSYNEQFF. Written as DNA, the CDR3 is TGCGCCAGCAGCCAACCTCGAAGGACTAGCGGGGGGAGCTCCTACAATGAGCAGTTCTTC.

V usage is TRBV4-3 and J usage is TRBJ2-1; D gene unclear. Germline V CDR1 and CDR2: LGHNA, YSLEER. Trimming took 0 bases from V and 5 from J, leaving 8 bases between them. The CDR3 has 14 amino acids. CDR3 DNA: TGCGCCAGCAGCCAAGAGTCGTGGAACAATGAGCAGTTCTTC. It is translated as CASSQESWNNEQFF.

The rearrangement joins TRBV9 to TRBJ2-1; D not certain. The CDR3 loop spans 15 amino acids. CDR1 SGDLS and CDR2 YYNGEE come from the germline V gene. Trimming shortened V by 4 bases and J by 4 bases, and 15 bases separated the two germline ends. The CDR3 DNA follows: TGTGCCAGCAGCCCCTTGACTGCTGGGTACAATGAGCAGTTCTTC. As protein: CASSPLTAGYNEQFF. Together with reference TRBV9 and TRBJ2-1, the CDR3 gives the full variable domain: DSGVTQTPKHLITATGQRVTLRCSPRSGDLSVYWYQQSLDQGLQFLIQYYNGEERAKGNILERFSAQQFPDLHSELNLSSLELGDSALYFCASSPLTAGYNEQFFGPGTRLTVL.

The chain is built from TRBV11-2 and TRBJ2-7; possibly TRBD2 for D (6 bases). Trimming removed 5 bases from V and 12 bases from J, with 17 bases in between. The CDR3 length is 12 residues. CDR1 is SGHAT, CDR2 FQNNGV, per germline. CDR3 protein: CASSPRGWDRYF. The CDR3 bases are TGTGCCAGCAGCCCCCGGGGGTGGGACCGGTACTTC.

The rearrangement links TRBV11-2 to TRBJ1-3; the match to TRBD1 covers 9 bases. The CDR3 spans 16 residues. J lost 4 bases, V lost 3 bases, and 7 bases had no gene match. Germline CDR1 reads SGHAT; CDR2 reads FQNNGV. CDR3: CASSFSLTGGGNTIYF. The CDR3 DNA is TGTGCCAGCAGCTTCTCTCTGACAGGGGGGGGAAACACCATATATTTT.